This T cell receptor (beta chain) was sequenced for a study of T cell clones after liver transplantation. Study outcomes and limitations: A larger donor-reactive than third-party decline suggested partial antigen-specific deletion.

The repertoire was sequenced with immunoSEQ multiplex PCR; TCRdb's copy has only in-frame clones and lacks some. The sample contains about 16,000 clones, nearly 95% of which appear only once. As regards this clone: What it binds is not known.

The source of this sequence is a human donor who received a liver transplant. Sequencing used CD8+ T cells from blood, obtained before liver transplant.

In DNA form, the CDR3 reads TGTGCCAGCAGCTTAGACAGGGTTGATGAAAAACTGTTTTTT. Encoded protein: CASSLDRVDEKLFF. The chain joins TRBV7-6 to TRBJ1-4, with D maybe TRBD1 (6 bases). Trimming took 1 base from V and 6 from J, leaving 9 bases between them. Germline CDR1 is SGHVS and CDR2 is FNYEAQ. CDR3 length: 14 residues.